Included here is one T cell receptor beta chain sequence, with context. cDNA libraries for TCR alpha and TCR beta, carrying sample barcodes and UMIs, came from 5'RACE with constant-segment primers. TCRdb re-called the 5' RACE reads through MiXCR, storing one row per CDR3 protein. Among a few hundred thousand distinct CDR3 sequences listed, 15% to 20% were seen once. The source of the sample is a study of T-cell memory formation after mild COVID-19. Study information: TCR clusters largely stayed donor specific.

The V and J ends lost 1 base and 9 bases, in that order; junction bases with no gene match: 4. This CDR3 region has 13 residues. Germline CDR1 reads SEHNR; CDR2 reads FQNEAQ (reference sequence). This chain joins TRBV7-9 and TRBJ2-7; 9 nucleotides align to TRBD1. The sample taken for sequencing was PBMCs or a T cell subset sorted from them (not recorded which). This TCR was recovered from a man in his late teens or twenties who had mild COVID-19 (a few samples of this study predate the infection). Cell type and time point are not known. This CDR3 is CASSLVTGGWQYF. DNA of the CDR3: TGTGCCAGCAGCTTAGTGACAGGGGGATGGCAGTACTTC.